A single sample is the source of the 2 T cell receptor beta chains below, sequenced in a study of a mutant IDH1 vaccine in newly diagnosed glioma. These receptors have no known antigen. Profiled with immunoSEQ multiplex PCR; TCRdb holds only in-frame clones, not every one. The sample carries roughly 25,000 clones, approximately 87% recorded once. Time point denoted: week 35, safety follow-up. Vaccination used 300 ug of mutant IDH1 20-mer peptide per dose, with topical imiquimod. This sample comprised PBMCs, obtained from a glioma patient whose treatment included an IDH1 peptide vaccine. These receptors were taken from a man aged 30 to 45 with glioma.

The chain joins TRBV30 to TRBJ1-2; no clear D gene. Germline CDR1 GTSNPN, CDR2 SVGIG (reference sequence). V lost 0 bases and J lost 3, with 8 bases in between. CDR3 length: 13 amino acids. CDR3 region: CAWSVRRDYGYTF. DNA of the CDR3: TGTGCCTGGAGTGTACGTCGGGACTATGGCTACACCTTC.

The chain employs TRBV2 and TRBJ1-2, with 8 bases fitting TRBD1. The CDR3 loop spans 13 amino acids. In germline, CDR1 is SNHLY, CDR2 FYNNEI. V was pared by 6 bases and J by 3 bases, with 3 bases of the junction left unmatched. The CDR3 sequence is CASRGQDYYGYTF. The DNA of the CDR3 is TGTGCCAGCAGGGGACAGGACTACTATGGCTACACCTTC.